Only one count was recorded for the clone carrying this T cell receptor beta chain. This sample was included in a study of blood T cell repertoires in COVID-19. About the research overall: COVID-19 samples from acute and convalescent phases originated in the United States, Italy and Spain. Sources were T cells, B-cell-depleted T cells, or PBMCs; the material itself was cDNA or gDNA.

The germline gives CDR1 MGHRA, CDR2 YSYEKL. V was pared by 2 bases and J by 0 bases, with 8 bases of the junction left unmatched. The CDR3 extends over 18 amino acids. Authors' processing steps: The assay estimated nucleated cells by amplifying reference gene primers. The assay was immunoSEQ multiplex PCR, and TCRdb's table has in-frame clones only and misses some. That table furnishes V, J and clone size, whereas the DNA furnished D and trimming. The sample includes more than 85,000 clones, 82% of them seen just once. This TCR was sampled from a man older than 75 with acute or convalescent COVID-19. This chain links TRBV4-1 with TRBJ2-7; TRBD2 agrees at 12 bases. The sequencing input was peripheral blood. The CDR3 nucleotides are TGCGCCAGCAGCCAACTGACTAGCGGGAGAGGGGTCTCCTACGAGCAGTACTTC. Protein: CASSQLTSGRGVSYEQYF.